This T cell receptor (beta chain) is drawn from a study of T cells in Graves' hyperthyroidism and ophthalmopathy. Study outcomes and limitations: Also found in blood were most expanded thyroid clonotypes above 0.001. Progression to ophthalmopathy was predicted a median of approximately 6.4 months early.

As for this clonotype: As yet, its antigen is unknown. One base away lies a much larger clone, so this may be a sequencing read error.

V lost 5 bases, J lost 5 bases, and 10 bases lay in between. The CDR3 has 13 residues. In germline, CDR1 is MNHEY, CDR2 SVGEGT. From approximately 9.5 ml of fresh peripheral blood, PBMCs were isolated. The investigators amplified TCR beta CDR3 regions from RNA transcripts. With the HTBI primer set, the TCR CDR3 went through a first round of RT-PCR. TCRdb reprocessed the multiplex PCR reads via MiXCR and lists one record per CDR3 protein. There are some 550,000 distinct CDR3 sequences in the sample; more than 15% occur only once, and around 3.3% lies in the top ten. This clonotype was obtained from a woman between 40 and 50 years old with Graves' ophthalmopathy. The chain employs TRBV6-2 or TRBV6-3 and TRBJ2-1; D ambiguous. Sequencing was carried out using blood. CDR3 residues: CASSGRSHNEQFF. The CDR3 nucleotides read TGTGCCAGCAGTGGGCGTTCCCACAATGAGCAGTTCTTC.